This TCR beta chain was sequenced in a study of tumor and adjacent non-tumor tissue in lung cancer. CDR3 length: 16 amino acids. Per the germline V gene, CDR1 is MGHRA and CDR2 is YSYEKL. As to this clonotype: At one of its ends the junction is not consistent with the germline gene, which may arise from a read error.

This sample's RNA came from whole unsorted tissue. Distant lung tissue was collected more than 3 cm away from the tumor edge. A modified ARM-PCR protocol with three rounds of nested PCR amplified TCRbeta. MiXCR, run by TCRdb on the multiplex PCR reads, gives a single entry per CDR3 protein. The table lists over 100,000 distinct CDR3 sequences, roughly two thirds of them singletons. Sequenced sample: distant non-tumor lung tissue. This receptor was obtained from a man between 60 and 70 years old with non-small cell lung cancer. The chain is built from TRBV4-1 and TRBJ2-5, with D maybe TRBD2 (6 bases). This CDR3 reads CASCQDWRGLQEIQYF. The CDR3, as DNA: TGCGCCAGCTGCCAAGATTGGAGGGGCCTCCAAGAGATCCAGTACTTC.